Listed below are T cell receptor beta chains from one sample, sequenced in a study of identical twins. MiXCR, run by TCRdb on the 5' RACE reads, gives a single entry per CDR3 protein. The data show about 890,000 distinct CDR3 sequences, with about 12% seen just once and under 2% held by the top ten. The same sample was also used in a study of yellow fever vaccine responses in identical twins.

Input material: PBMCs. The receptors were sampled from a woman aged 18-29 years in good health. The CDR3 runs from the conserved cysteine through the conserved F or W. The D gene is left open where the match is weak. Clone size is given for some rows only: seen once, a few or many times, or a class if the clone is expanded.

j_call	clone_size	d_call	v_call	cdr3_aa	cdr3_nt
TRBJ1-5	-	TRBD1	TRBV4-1	CASSQNPGTGNQPQHF	TGCGCCAGCAGCCAAAACCCCGGGACAGGCAATCAGCCCCAGCATTTT
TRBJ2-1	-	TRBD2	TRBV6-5	CASSYSRASGRSYYNEQFF	TGTGCCAGCAGTTACTCGAGGGCTAGCGGGAGATCATACTACAATGAGCAGTTCTTC
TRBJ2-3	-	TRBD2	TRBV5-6	CASSSEGGGAVRTDTQYF	TGTGCCAGCAGCTCCGAGGGCGGGGGGGCCGTCCGCACAGATACGCAGTATTTT
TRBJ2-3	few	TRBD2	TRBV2	CASSENPRGEDTQYF	TGTGCCAGCAGTGAAAACCCCCGGGGGGAAGATACGCAGTATTTT
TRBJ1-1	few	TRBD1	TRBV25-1	CASSPSGQGIKNTEAFF	TGTGCCAGCAGCCCTTCAGGACAGGGAATAAAGAACACTGAAGCTTTCTTT
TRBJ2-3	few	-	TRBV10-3	CAIKEWGERSTDTQYF	TGTGCCATCAAAGAGTGGGGGGAGAGAAGCACAGATACGCAGTATTTT
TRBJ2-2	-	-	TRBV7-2	CASSPPPWRMNTGELFF	TGTGCCAGCAGCCCACCTCCCTGGCGGATGAACACCGGGGAGCTGTTTTTT
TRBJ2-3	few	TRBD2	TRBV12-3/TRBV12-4	CASSLGRPGLAGGRSTDTQYF	TGTGCCAGCAGTTTAGGGCGTCCGGGACTAGCGGGGGGCCGGAGCACAGATACGCAGTATTTT
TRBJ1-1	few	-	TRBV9	CASSITTGYTEAFF	TGTGCCAGCAGCATAACGACAGGCTACACTGAAGCTTTCTTT
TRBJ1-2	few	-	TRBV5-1	CASSFGGANRDYGYTF	TGCGCCAGCAGCTTTGGGGGGGCGAATAGGGACTATGGCTACACCTTC
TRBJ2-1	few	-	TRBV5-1	CASSSTGQGSYNEQFF	TGCGCCAGCAGCTCAACGGGACAAGGCTCCTACAATGAGCAGTTCTTC
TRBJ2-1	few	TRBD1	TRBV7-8	CASSLGGQIIYNEQFF	TGTGCCAGCAGCTTAGGGGGACAGATAATCTACAATGAGCAGTTCTTC
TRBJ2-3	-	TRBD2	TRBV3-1	CASSPTYGTSGGSDTQYF	TGTGCCAGCAGCCCTACCTACGGGACTAGCGGGGGGTCAGATACGCAGTATTTT
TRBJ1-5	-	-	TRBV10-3	CAISAAENQPQHF	TGTGCCATCAGCGCTGCGGAGAATCAGCCCCAGCATTTT
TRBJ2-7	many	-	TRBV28	CASSYPGEQYF	TGTGCCAGCAGTTACCCCGGCGAGCAGTACTTC
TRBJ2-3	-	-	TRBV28	CASTQGGSTDTQYF	TGTGCCAGCACTCAAGGTGGGAGCACAGATACGCAGTATTTT
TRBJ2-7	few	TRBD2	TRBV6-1	CASSAGTSGEQYF	TGTGCCAGCAGTGCTGGGACTAGCGGCGAGCAGTACTTC
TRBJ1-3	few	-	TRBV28	CASSLVTYGNTIYF	TGTGCCAGCAGTCTTGTAACCTATGGAAACACCATATATTTT
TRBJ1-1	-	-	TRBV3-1	CASRSVGGTEAFF	TGTGCCAGCAGATCAGTGGGGGGCACTGAAGCTTTCTTT
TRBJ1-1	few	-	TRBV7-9	CASSVLMGRGNTEAFF	TGTGCCAGCAGCGTACTCATGGGCAGGGGGAACACTGAAGCTTTCTTT
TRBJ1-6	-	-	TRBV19	CASKARVSYNSPLHF	TGTGCCAGTAAGGCCAGGGTCTCCTATAATTCACCCCTCCACTTT
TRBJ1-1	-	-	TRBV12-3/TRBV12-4	CASLGGGATEAFF	TGTGCCAGCCTTGGTGGTGGGGCCACTGAAGCTTTCTTT
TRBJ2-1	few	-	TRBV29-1	CSVEDLGPTSYNEQFF	TGCAGCGTTGAAGATCTTGGCCCGACCTCCTACAATGAGCAGTTCTTC
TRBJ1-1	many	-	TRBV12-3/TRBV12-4	CASSPGQPNTEAFF	TGTGCCAGCAGCCCGGGACAACCGAACACTGAAGCTTTCTTT
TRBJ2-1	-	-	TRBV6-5	CASSYSMVHEQFF	TGTGCCAGCAGTTACTCGATGGTCCATGAGCAGTTCTTC
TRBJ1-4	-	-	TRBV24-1	CATGDREKLFF	TGTGCCACCGGGGATCGGGAAAAACTGTTTTTT
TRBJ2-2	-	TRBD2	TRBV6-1	CASSENPSGANTGELFF	TGTGCCAGCAGTGAAAATCCCAGCGGGGCGAACACCGGGGAGCTGTTTTTT
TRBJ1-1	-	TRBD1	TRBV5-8	CASSADRVSPEAFF	TGTGCCAGCAGCGCGGACAGGGTCAGCCCTGAAGCTTTCTTT
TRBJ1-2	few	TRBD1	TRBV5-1	CASQGQGYGYTF	TGCGCCAGCCAGGGACAGGGCTATGGCTACACCTTC
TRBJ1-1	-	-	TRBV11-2	CASSLAGRGGTEAFF	TGTGCCAGCAGCTTAGCAGGGCGTGGGGGCACTGAAGCTTTCTTT
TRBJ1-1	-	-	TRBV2	CASSPTGSMNTEAFF	TGTGCCAGCAGCCCTACAGGGTCCATGAACACTGAAGCTTTCTTT
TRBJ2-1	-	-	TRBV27	CASSLGRSTNEQFF	TGTGCCAGCAGTTTGGGGCGTAGCACCAATGAGCAGTTCTTC
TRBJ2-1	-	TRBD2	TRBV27	CASNIQGLAGVREQSF	TGTGCCAGCAACATACAAGGACTAGCGGGGGTAAGGGAGCAGTCCTTC
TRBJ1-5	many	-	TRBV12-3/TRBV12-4	CASSSGALNQPQHF	TGTGCCAGCAGTTCCGGGGCACTCAATCAGCCCCAGCATTTT
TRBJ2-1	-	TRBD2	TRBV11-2	CASSFFSSGGYNEQFF	TGTGCCAGCAGCTTCTTTTCTAGCGGGGGGTACAATGAGCAGTTCTTC
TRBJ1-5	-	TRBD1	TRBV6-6	CASSYQGAGQPQHF	TGTGCCAGCAGTTACCAGGGGGCGGGGCAGCCCCAGCATTTT
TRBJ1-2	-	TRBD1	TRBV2	CARSTQGASGYTF	TGTGCCAGATCGACCCAGGGGGCATCTGGCTACACCTTC
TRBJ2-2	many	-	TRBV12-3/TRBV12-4	CASSLGAGLTGELFF	TGTGCCAGCAGTTTAGGGGCAGGCCTCACCGGGGAGCTGTTTTTT
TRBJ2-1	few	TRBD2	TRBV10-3	CAIRRSGVSSYNEQFF	TGTGCCATCAGGAGAAGCGGGGTAAGCTCCTACAATGAGCAGTTCTTC
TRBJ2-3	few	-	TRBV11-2	CASSPTNTQYF	TGTGCCAGCAGCCCCACGAATACGCAGTATTTT
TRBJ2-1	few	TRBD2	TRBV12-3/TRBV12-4	CASSLKGPQTSGRAPFGNEQFF	TGTGCCAGCAGTTTAAAGGGGCCCCAGACTAGCGGGAGGGCCCCCTTTGGGAATGAGCAGTTCTTC
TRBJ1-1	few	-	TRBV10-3	CAISAGDTPEAFF	TGTGCCATCAGTGCAGGTGATACCCCTGAAGCTTTCTTT
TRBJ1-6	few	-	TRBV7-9	CASSVPGHENSPPHF	TGTGCCAGCAGCGTACCGGGGCATGAAAATTCACCCCCCCACTTT
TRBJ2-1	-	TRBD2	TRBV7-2	CASSFVGSREGNEQFF	TGTGCCAGCAGCTTTGTGGGCTCGCGGGAGGGAAATGAGCAGTTCTTC
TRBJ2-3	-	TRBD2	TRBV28	CASRRERYDTQYF	TGTGCCAGCAGGCGGGAGAGGTACGATACGCAGTATTTT
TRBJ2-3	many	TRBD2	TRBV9	CASSVRAGGPDTQYF	TGTGCCAGCAGCGTAAGGGCGGGGGGGCCAGATACGCAGTATTTT
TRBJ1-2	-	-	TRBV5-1	CASSFDANYGYTF	TGCGCCAGCAGCTTCGACGCTAACTATGGCTACACCTTC
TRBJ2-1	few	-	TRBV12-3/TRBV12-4	CASSPEVWEQFF	TGTGCCAGCAGTCCAGAGGTCTGGGAGCAGTTCTTC
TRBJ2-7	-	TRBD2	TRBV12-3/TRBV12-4	CASSSPSAGGYEQYF	TGTGCCAGCAGTTCCCCCTCAGCGGGGGGCTACGAGCAGTACTTC
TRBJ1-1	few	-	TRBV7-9	CADEFSTEAFF	TGTGCCGACGAGTTTAGCACTGAAGCTTTCTTT
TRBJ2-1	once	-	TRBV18	CASSPSVGGYYNEQFF	TGTGCCAGCTCACCATCGGTCGGGGGTTATTACAATGAGCAGTTCTTC
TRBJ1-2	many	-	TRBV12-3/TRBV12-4	CASSKTGLTRGTF	TGTGCCAGCAGCAAGACAGGCTTAACCAGGGGCACCTTC
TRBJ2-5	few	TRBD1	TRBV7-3	CASSSPGGAGHETQYF	TGTGCCAGCAGCTCACCAGGGGGCGCGGGCCACGAGACCCAGTACTTC
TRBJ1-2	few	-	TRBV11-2	CASSLDLIETVNYGYTF	TGTGCCAGCAGCTTAGATCTTATTGAGACAGTGAACTATGGCTACACCTTC